This entry concerns a single T cell receptor (beta chain). The sample is drawn from a study of blood T cell repertoires in COVID-19. Across the whole study: The United States, Italy and Spain provided the acute and convalescent COVID-19 samples.

Authors' methods: For nucleated cells, counts were estimated from reference gene primer amplification. TCRdb's table, derived via immunoSEQ multiplex PCR, lists solely in-frame clones and lacks some. V, J and clone size were drawn from that table, and D and trimming were deduced from the DNA. The sample lists 70,000 or so clones, around 85% occurring once. The CDR3 extends over 15 amino acids. Trimming removed 2 bases from V and 1 base from J, with 11 bases in between. The germline V gene encodes CDR1 MNHEY and CDR2 SMNVEV (reference sequence). Sample: peripheral blood. This chain joins TRBV27 and TRBJ2-5, with D tentatively TRBD2 (5 bases). The clonotype originates from a woman of 80 years or more with active or convalescent COVID-19. CDR3 region: CASSLRGPIQETQYF. In nucleotides, the CDR3 is TGTGCCAGCAGTTTAAGAGGGCCAATCCAAGAGACCCAGTACTTC.